This T cell receptor (beta chain) was identified in a study of early T cells in non-severe SARS-CoV-2 infection. TCRdb recomputed calls from the 5' RACE reads with MiXCR, one row per CDR3 protein. The sample has over 50,000 distinct CDR3 sequences, roughly 8.2% seen once. Only a few counts were recorded for this clonotype. CDR3 size: 15 residues. The V end was cut by 2 bases, the J end by 5 bases, with 13 bases between. Germline CDR1 SGHNT, CDR2 YYREEE (reference sequence). The sequencing sample was made of whole blood. The V call is TRBV5-4, the J call TRBJ1-4; possible D gene TRBD1, 5 bases. This receptor was taken from an adult who was a healthcare worker with PCR-confirmed SARS-CoV-2 infection or an uninfected control (not recorded which). The CDR3 spells CASSFTGDGNEKLFF. The CDR3 region has the DNA TGTGCCAGCAGCTTCACGGGGGATGGGAATGAAAAACTGTTTTTT.